These 10 T cell receptor beta chains were sequenced from one sample in a study of blood T cell repertoires in COVID-19. The table came from immunoSEQ multiplex PCR; TCRdb's copy has only in-frame clones and leaves some out. There are 250,000 to 350,000 clones in the sample; over 75% occur only once, and about 12% lies in the top ten. The specimen was peripheral blood. Every receptor here comes from a woman aged 60-70 years with acute or convalescent COVID-19.

This clone was counted a single time. This chain joins TRBV27 and TRBJ1-3, with unresolved D. The germline V gene has CDR1 MNHEY and CDR2 SMNVEV (reference sequence). CDR3 length equals 13 residues. V was clipped by 3 bases and J by 4 bases, with 7 bases between them. The CDR3 spells CASSFYLGNTIYF. CDR3 sequence (DNA): TGTGCCAGCAGTTTCTATTTGGGAAACACCATATATTTT.

The chain joins TRBV3-1 (or the pseudogene TRBV3-2) to TRBJ1-1; D is unclear. The CDR3 contains 14 residues. CDR1 and CDR2 (germline): LGHDT, YNNKEL (reference sequence). V was trimmed by 0 bases and J by 3 bases, leaving 8 bases between them. This CDR3 reads CASSQEIAHTEAFF. The CDR3 DNA reads as TGTGCCAGCAGCCAAGAAATAGCGCACACTGAAGCTTTCTTT.

V is TRBV13 and J is TRBJ2-3; 14 bases fit TRBD2. This CDR3 is built from 18 residues. The ends lost 5 bases at V and 6 bases at J; junction bases unmatched: 13. Germline assignment: CDR1 PRHDT and CDR2 FYEKMQ (reference sequence). This CDR3 reads CASSLTPGLAGDRDTQYF. The CDR3 DNA sequence: TGTGCCAGCAGCCTCACACCGGGACTAGCGGGAGACAGGGATACGCAGTATTTT. Variable domain in full (rest from reference TRBV13 and TRBJ2-3): AAGVIQSPRHLIKEKRETATLKCYPIPRHDTVYWYQQGPGQDPQFLISFYEKMQSDKGSIPDRFSAQQFSDYHSELNMSSLELGDSALYFCASSLTPGLAGDRDTQYFGPGTRLTVL.

This chain connects TRBV12-3 or TRBV12-4 to TRBJ1-2; a possible D gene is TRBD1 (6 bases). This CDR3 comprises 13 residues. Trimming pared 3 bases from V and 7 bases from J, leaving 12 bases between. The CDR3, as DNA: TGTGCCAGCAGTTTGCAGGGGCGCGGTGGCTACACCTTC. Translated: CASSLQGRGGYTF.

The chain is built from TRBV29-1 and TRBJ1-1; D unresolved. The germline V and J ends were trimmed by 6 bases and 1 base, with 6 bases remaining between them. CDR1 SQVTM and CDR2 ANQGSEA come from the germline V gene. There are 11 residues in the CDR3. CDR3 residues: CSVDSNTEAFF. CDR3 coding DNA: TGCAGCGTCGACTCGAACACTGAAGCTTTCTTT.

This CDR3 reads CASSVAAGASTDTQYF. The CDR3 nucleotides are TGTGCCAGCAGCGTAGCGGCGGGGGCTAGCACAGATACGCAGTATTTT. The V call is TRBV9, the J call TRBJ2-3, with a weak D call TRBD2 (7 bases). The ends were cut back, 0 bases at V and 0 bases at J, with 11 bases in the middle. The germline CDR1 and CDR2 sequences are SGDLS and YYNGEE. This CDR3 has 16 amino acids.

A few counts support this clone. This chain links TRBV5-4 with TRBJ2-7; TRBD2 matches at 8 bases. The germline V gene encodes CDR1 SGHNT and CDR2 YYREEE (reference sequence). CDR3 length equals 14 residues. The V and J ends lost 4 bases and 7 bases, in that order; junction bases with no gene match: 10. CDR3 in DNA: TGTGCCAGCAGCGACGGACTAGCCTCGCGGGAGCAGTACTTC. The encoded protein is CASSDGLASREQYF.

This chain joins TRBV28 and TRBJ2-7; D ambiguous. Germline V gene lookup returns CDR1 MDHEN and CDR2 SYDVKM. The CDR3 runs 12 residues. V lost 4 bases, J lost 2 bases, and 6 bases lay in between. The CDR3 nucleotides read TGTGCCAGCAGTTATGGGCCCTACGAGCAGTACTTC. Amino acids: CASSYGPYEQYF.

V usage is TRBV5-4 and J usage is TRBJ2-1; TRBD2 matches at 13 bases. Germline CDR1 reads SGHNT; CDR2 reads YYREEE (reference sequence). There are 16 residues in the CDR3. V gave up 2 bases and J gave up 9 bases; unmatched junction bases: 8. DNA for the CDR3: TGTGCCAGCAGCTTTGGGGGACTAGCGGGGTTGGGTGAGCAGTTCTTC. Translating gives CASSFGGLAGLGEQFF.

As concerns this clone: A much larger clone lies one base from this, so it may be a read error. The V gene is TRBV7-2, the J gene TRBJ2-3; possible D gene TRBD2, 5 bases. In germline, CDR1 is SGHTA, CDR2 FQGNSA. Trimming took 1 base from V and 0 from J, leaving 5 bases between them. The CDR3 consists of 14 residues. The DNA for the CDR3 is TGTGCCAGCAGCTTAGGGACTAGCACAGATACGCAGTATTTT. Protein: CASSLGTSTDTQYF.